This T cell receptor beta chain appears in the sequencing data of a study of blood T cell repertoires in COVID-19. This CDR3 comprises 15 residues. The germline V and J ends were trimmed by 8 bases and 0 bases, with 11 bases remaining between them. Germline CDR1 MNHEY, CDR2 SMNVEV (reference sequence). The protocol was immunoSEQ multiplex PCR, while the TCRdb copy is restricted to in-frame clones and leaves out a portion. The repertoire holds about 460,000 clones, with about nine tenths as singletons. The V and J genes are TRBV27 and TRBJ1-6; D perhaps matches TRBD1 (6 bases). This clonotype originated in a woman aged 55 to 70 who had recovered from COVID-19. The sample comprised PBMCs or T cells enriched from blood (not recorded which). The CDR3 DNA reads as TGTGCCAGCGACAGGCAGAGCTCCTATAATTCACCCCTCCACTTT. It specifies CASDRQSSYNSPLHF.